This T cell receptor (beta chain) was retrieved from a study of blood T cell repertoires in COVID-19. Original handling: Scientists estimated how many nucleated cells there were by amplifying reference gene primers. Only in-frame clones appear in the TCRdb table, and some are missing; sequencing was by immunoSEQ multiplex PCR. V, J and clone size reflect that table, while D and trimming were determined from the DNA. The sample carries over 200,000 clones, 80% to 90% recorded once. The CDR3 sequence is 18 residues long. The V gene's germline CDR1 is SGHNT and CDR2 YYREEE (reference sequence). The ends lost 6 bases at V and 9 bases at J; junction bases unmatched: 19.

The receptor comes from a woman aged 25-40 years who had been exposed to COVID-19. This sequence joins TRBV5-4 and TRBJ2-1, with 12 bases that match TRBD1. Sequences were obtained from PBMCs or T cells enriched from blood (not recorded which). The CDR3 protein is CASTPRYGVGTGGLEQFF. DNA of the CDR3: TGTGCCAGCACACCACGTTACGGGGTGGGGACAGGGGGCCTTGAGCAGTTCTTC.